This T cell receptor (beta chain) was found in a study of Graves' ophthalmopathy and Graves' hyperthyroidism. Study in general: Peripheral blood was gathered at first diagnosis, ahead of any treatment whatsoever.

Having ophthalmopathy, the donors showed moderate-to-severe activity, CAS ≥3 and NOSPECS ≥4, with disease lasting under 3 months. PBMCs came from roughly 9.2 ml of fresh peripheral blood. RNA transcripts served as template for amplifying TCR beta CDR3 sequences. HTBI-primed RT-PCR formed the first round, and a multiplex PCR formed the second. From the multiplex PCR reads, TCRdb called clonotypes with MiXCR, one entry per CDR3 protein. The table lists about 340,000 distinct CDR3 sequences, under 20% of them singletons. In this sample, this clonotype turned up many times. Antigen unknown. Study findings and constraints: Discrimination between ophthalmopathy and stable hyperthyroidism by a 13-signature model showed about 85% sensitivity and 70% to 82% specificity.

The sequencing input was peripheral blood. The sequence derives from an adult man with Graves' ophthalmopathy.

This CDR3 is CASSQEDTAIPHEQYF. The CDR3 DNA reads TGCGCCAGCAGCCAAGAGGACACCGCCATCCCCCACGAGCAGTACTTC. The V gene is TRBV4-1, the J gene TRBJ2-7, with a tentative D call TRBD1 (5 bases). There are 16 residues in the CDR3. CDR1 and CDR2 (germline): MGHRA, YSYEKL. The V and J ends lost 0 bases and 5 bases respectively, with 17 bases between them.